The clone carrying this T cell receptor (beta chain) is medium-sized. The data originate from a study of immune characterization of retroperitoneal liposarcoma. MiXCR, applied by TCRdb to the PCR reads, yields one record per CDR3 protein. This sample has around 1,000 distinct CDR3 sequences, with around 20% found just once. CDR3 length: 16 amino acids. Looked up from germline, CDR1 is SGHTA and CDR2 is FQGNSA. The chain has TRBV7-2 and TRBJ2-5, with 9 nucleotides matching TRBD1. The J call may be wrong; the DNA end is better matched by TRBJ2-1. The clonotype originates from a male donor with retroperitoneal liposarcoma. Input material: tumor tissue. CDR3 DNA: TGTGCCAGCAGCCGGACAGGGGTCCCCCAACAAGAGACCCAGTTCTTC. Its translation is CASSRTGVPQQETQFF.